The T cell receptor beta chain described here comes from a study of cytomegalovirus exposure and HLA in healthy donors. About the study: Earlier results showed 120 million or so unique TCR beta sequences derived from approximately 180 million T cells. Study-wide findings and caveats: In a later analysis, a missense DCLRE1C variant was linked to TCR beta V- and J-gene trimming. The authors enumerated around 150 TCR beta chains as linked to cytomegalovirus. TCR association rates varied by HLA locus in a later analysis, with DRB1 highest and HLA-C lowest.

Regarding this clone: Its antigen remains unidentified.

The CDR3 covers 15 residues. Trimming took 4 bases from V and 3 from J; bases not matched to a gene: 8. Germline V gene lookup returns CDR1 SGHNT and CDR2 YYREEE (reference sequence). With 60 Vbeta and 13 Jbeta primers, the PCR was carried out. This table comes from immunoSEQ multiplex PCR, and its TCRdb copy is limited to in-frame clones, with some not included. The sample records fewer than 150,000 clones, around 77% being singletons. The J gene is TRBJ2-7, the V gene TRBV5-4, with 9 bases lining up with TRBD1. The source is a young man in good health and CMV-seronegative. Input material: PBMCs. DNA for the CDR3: TGTGCCAGCAGCCGGGCCGGGACAGGGTTCTACGAGCAGTACTTC. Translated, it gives CASSRAGTGFYEQYF.